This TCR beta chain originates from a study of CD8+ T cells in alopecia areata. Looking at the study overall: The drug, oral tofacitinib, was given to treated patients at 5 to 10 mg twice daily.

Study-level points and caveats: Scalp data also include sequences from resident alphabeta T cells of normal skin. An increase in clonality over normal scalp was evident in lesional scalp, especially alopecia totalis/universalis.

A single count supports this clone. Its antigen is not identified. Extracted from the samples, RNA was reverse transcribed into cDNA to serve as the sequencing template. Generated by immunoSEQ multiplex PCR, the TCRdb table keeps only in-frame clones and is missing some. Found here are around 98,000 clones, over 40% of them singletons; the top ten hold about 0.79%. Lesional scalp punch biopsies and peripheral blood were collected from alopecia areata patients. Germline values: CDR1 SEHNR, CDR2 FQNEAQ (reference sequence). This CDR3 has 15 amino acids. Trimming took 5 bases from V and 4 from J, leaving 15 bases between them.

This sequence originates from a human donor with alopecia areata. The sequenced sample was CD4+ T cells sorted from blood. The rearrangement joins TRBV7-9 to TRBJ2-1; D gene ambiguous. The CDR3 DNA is TGTGCCAGCAGCCCTCTAGAATCCGGGTACAATGAGCAGTTCTTC. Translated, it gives CASSPLESGYNEQFF.